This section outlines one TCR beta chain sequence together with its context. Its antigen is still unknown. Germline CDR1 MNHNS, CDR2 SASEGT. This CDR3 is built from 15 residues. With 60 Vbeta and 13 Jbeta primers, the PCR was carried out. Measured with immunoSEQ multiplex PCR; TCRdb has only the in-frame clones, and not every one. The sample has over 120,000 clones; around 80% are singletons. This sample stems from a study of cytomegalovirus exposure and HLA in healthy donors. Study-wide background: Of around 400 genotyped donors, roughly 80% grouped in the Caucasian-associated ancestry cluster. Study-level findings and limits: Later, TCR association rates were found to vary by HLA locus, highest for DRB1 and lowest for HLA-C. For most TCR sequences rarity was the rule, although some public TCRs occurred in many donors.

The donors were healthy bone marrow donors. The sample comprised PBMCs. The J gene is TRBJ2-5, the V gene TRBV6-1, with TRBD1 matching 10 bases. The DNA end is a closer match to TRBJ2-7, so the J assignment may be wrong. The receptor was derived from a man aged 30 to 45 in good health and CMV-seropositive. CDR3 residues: CASRGTGARGYEQYF. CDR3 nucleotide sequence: TGTGCCAGCAGGGGGACAGGGGCGAGGGGCTACGAGCAGTACTTC.